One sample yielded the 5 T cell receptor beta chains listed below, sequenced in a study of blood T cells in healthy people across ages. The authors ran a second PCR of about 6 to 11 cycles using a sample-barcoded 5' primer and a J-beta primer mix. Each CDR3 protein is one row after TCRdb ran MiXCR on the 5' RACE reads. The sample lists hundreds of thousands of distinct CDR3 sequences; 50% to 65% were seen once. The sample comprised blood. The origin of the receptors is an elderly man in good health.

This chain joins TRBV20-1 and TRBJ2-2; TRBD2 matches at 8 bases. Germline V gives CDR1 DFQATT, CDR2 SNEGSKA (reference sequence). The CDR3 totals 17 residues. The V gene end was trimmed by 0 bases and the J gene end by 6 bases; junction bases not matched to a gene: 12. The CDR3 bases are TGCAGTGCTAGAGATGTCAAGAGCGGGAGTTCGTCCGGGGAGCTGTTTTTT. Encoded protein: CSARDVKSGSSSGELFF.

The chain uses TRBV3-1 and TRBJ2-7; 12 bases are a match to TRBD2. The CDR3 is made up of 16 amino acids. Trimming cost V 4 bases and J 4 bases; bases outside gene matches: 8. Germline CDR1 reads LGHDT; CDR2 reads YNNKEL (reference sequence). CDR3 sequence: CASSPILAGGQYEQYF. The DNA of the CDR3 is TGTGCCAGCAGCCCCATCCTAGCGGGAGGGCAGTACGAGCAGTACTTC.

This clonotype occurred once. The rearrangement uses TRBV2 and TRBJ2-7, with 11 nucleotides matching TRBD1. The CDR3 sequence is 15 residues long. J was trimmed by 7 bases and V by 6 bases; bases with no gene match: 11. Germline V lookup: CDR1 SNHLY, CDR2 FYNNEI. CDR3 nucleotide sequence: TGTGCCAGCAGCCCCGGACAGGGGGCCAAGTGGGAGCAGTACTTC. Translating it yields CASSPGQGAKWEQYF.

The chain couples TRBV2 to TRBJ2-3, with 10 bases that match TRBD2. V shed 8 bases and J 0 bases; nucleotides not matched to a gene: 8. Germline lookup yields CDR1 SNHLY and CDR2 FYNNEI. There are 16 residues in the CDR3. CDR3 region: CASGRTSGPSTDTQYF. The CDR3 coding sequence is TGTGCCAGCGGACGGACTAGCGGACCTAGCACAGATACGCAGTATTTT.

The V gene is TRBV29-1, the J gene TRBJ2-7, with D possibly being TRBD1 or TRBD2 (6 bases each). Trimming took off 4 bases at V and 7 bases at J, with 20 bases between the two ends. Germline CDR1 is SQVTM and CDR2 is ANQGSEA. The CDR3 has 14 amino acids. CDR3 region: CSVAFGGATGEQYF. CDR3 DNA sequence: TGCAGCGTTGCCTTCGGGGGCGCGACGGGGGAGCAGTACTTC.